This T cell receptor (beta chain) was found in a study of cytomegalovirus exposure and HLA in healthy donors. The CDR3 spans 17 residues. CDR1 is SGHRS and CDR2 is YFSETQ in the germline V gene. The junction had 11 bases not matched to a gene; V was cut back by 0 bases and J by 9 bases. The PCR had 60 Vbeta and 13 Jbeta primers. Profiled with immunoSEQ multiplex PCR; TCRdb holds only in-frame clones, not every one. The sample lists about 130,000 clones; roughly 80% were seen once. General observations from the study: An apparent linkage of common viral pathogens to several of the most significant clusters emerged in a later analysis.

With respect to this clone: Its specificity is not known.

The source material was PBMCs. The V gene is TRBV5-1, the J gene TRBJ2-1, with 11 positions matching TRBD2. The source is a woman aged 40 to 55 in good health and CMV-seropositive. CDR3 amino acids: CASSLEISGTSGGEQFF. Written as DNA, the CDR3 is TGCGCCAGCAGCTTGGAGATCTCCGGGACTAGCGGCGGTGAGCAGTTCTTC.